The 25 T cell receptor beta chains presented below share a single source sample, sequenced in a study of T cells after yellow fever vaccination. TCRdb re-derived calls from the 5' RACE reads in MiXCR, one entry per CDR3 protein. This table holds 600,000 to 750,000 distinct CDR3 sequences, 10% to 15% found once. The specimen comprised PBMCs, sampled on the day of the yellow fever booster vaccination. Receptors were obtained from a man between 25 and 39 years old who received the YFV17D yellow fever vaccine.

This chain's CDR3 is CASSYSTAVYEQYF. The CDR3 DNA reads as TGTGCCAGCAGTTACTCTACAGCTGTTTACGAGCAGTACTTC. The chain uses TRBV6-5 and TRBJ2-7; D remains ambiguous. V shed 0 bases and J shed 4 bases, with 10 bases lying between them. Germline CDR1 and CDR2: MNHEY and SVGAGI. This CDR3 region has 14 residues.

This clonotype was seen a few times. V gene TRBV10-3 combines with J gene TRBJ2-2; the D gene is possibly TRBD2 (5 bases). The CDR3 has 20 amino acids. V was trimmed by 0 bases and J by 0 bases, leaving 20 bases between them. Per germline, CDR1 ENHRY and CDR2 SYGVKD. In DNA form, the CDR3 reads TGTGCCATCAGTGAGTCTGATGGGTCAGCGGCTCACGCGAACACCGGGGAGCTGTTTTTT. It specifies CAISESDGSAAHANTGELFF.

This clonotype was seen a few times. The CDR3 here is CSARKGTSGRLNEQFF. The CDR3 DNA follows: TGCAGTGCTAGAAAGGGGACTAGCGGGAGGTTGAATGAGCAGTTCTTC. J is TRBJ2-1 and V is TRBV20-1; the match to TRBD2 covers 15 bases. CDR3 length: 16 residues. Trimming removed 2 bases from V and 7 bases from J; junction bases left unmatched: 6. Germline CDR1 and CDR2: DFQATT and SNEGSKA (reference sequence).

This clonotype was seen more than once but under ten times. V gene TRBV18 combines with J gene TRBJ2-2, with D perhaps TRBD1 (6 bases). The V end was cut by 3 bases, the J end by 5 bases, with 13 bases between. This CDR3 has 15 amino acids. Per the germline V gene, CDR1 is KGHSH and CDR2 is LQKENI. CDR3 sequence: CASSPENRATGELFF. The CDR3 nucleotides read TGTGCCAGCTCACCGGAGAACAGGGCAACCGGGGAGCTGTTTTTT. The full variable domain, with the rest looked up from reference TRBV18 and TRBJ2-2, is NAGVMQNPRHLVRRRGQEARLRCSPMKGHSHVYWYRQLPEEGLKFMVYLQKENIIDESGMPKERFSAEFPKEGPSILRIQQVVRGDSAAYFCASSPENRATGELFFGEGSRLTVL.

A few counts support this clonotype. CDR3 sequence: CASSSLLMGLYSYEQYF. DNA of the CDR3: TGTGCCAGCAGCTCCCTATTGATGGGACTATACTCCTACGAGCAGTACTTC. The chain employs TRBV7-8 and TRBJ2-7; 7 nucleotides match TRBD2. Per the germline V gene, CDR1 is SGHVS and CDR2 is FQNEAQ. V dropped 4 bases and J dropped 0; count of bases not matched to a gene: 12. The CDR3 length is 17 residues.

This clonotype was found a few times. This chain connects TRBV9 to TRBJ2-5; possibly TRBD2 for D (6 bases). CDR1 and CDR2 from the germline V gene are SGDLS and YYNGEE. CDR3 length equals 15 residues. V lost 0 bases and J 5 bases, leaving 14 bases between the germline ends. CDR3 nucleotide sequence: TGTGCCAGCAGCGTAGCTTCCGGGAGTGCGGAGACCCAGTACTTC. It translates to CASSVASGSAETQYF.

As concerns this clonotype: Relative to the germline gene, one junction end is altered; a read error may explain this. The chain recombines TRBV15 with TRBJ2-1; the match to TRBD2 covers 8 bases. In germline, CDR1 is LNHNV, CDR2 YYDKDF (reference sequence). CDR3 length: 16 residues. The CDR3 here is CATSRGTSGPYNEQLF. The CDR3 coding sequence is TGTGCCACCAGCAGAGGAACTAGCGGACCATACAATGAGCAGTTATTC.

This clonotype was recorded a few times. This chain uses TRBV4-1 with TRBJ1-1; D call uncertain. The V end lost 2 bases, the J end lost 4 bases, and 17 bases lay between the germline ends. This CDR3 contains 16 residues. Germline-derived CDR1 and CDR2 are MGHRA and YSYEKL. CDR3 sequence reads: CASSQSSVGVITEAFF. CDR3 DNA: TGCGCCAGCAGCCAATCTAGTGTAGGAGTGATCACTGAAGCTTTCTTT.

This clonotype was seen only a few times. The rearrangement links TRBV20-1 to TRBJ2-3; D gene uncertain. V dropped 5 bases and J dropped 2 bases, with 11 bases sitting between them. This CDR3 is built from 13 residues. The germline CDR1 and CDR2 sequences are DFQATT and SNEGSKA (reference sequence). The CDR3 bases are TGCAGTGCTTGGACGGTGAACACAGATACGCAGTATTTT. Protein: CSAWTVNTDTQYF.

The chain carries TRBV5-6 and TRBJ2-1; D uncertain. The germline gives CDR1 SGHDT, CDR2 YYEEEE. The CDR3 contains 13 residues. V gave up 3 bases and J gave up 8 bases, with 12 bases separating them. The CDR3 DNA follows: TGTGCCAGCAGCTCGTGGAGCCGGGATGAGCAGTTCTTC. Protein sequence: CASSSWSRDEQFF.

The chain links TRBV6-4 to TRBJ2-5, with 8 nucleotides matching TRBD2. V was pared by 5 bases and J by 4 bases, with 9 bases of the junction left unmatched. The CDR3 consists of 15 residues. Germline V CDR1 and CDR2: MRHNA, SNTAGT. The CDR3 sequence: CASSYFTSGVETQYF. For the CDR3, the DNA is TGTGCCAGCAGTTATTTCACTAGCGGAGTAGAGACCCAGTACTTC.

The table lists this clonotype with a few counts. The gene calls are TRBV7-2 and TRBJ2-1; 9 bases line up with TRBD2. The V gene's germline CDR1 is SGHTA and CDR2 FQGNSA. V was clipped by 1 base and J by 9 bases; unmatched bases: 10. This CDR3 has 16 residues. CDR3 in amino acids: CASSLVAGGRAGEQFF. CDR3 nucleotide sequence: TGTGCCAGCAGCTTAGTGGCGGGAGGGCGAGCCGGTGAGCAGTTCTTC. Variable domain in full (rest from reference TRBV7-2 and TRBJ2-1): GAGVSQSPSNKVTEKGKDVELRCDPISGHTALYWYRQSLGQGLEFLIYFQGNSAPDKSGLPSDRFSAERTGGSVSTLTIQRTQQEDSAVYLCASSLVAGGRAGEQFFGPGTRLTVL.

The rearrangement links TRBV19 to TRBJ2-7, with 11 bases aligning to TRBD2. The V segment lost 5 bases and the J segment 2 bases; nucleotides outside the gene matches: 8. The germline V gene encodes CDR1 LNHDA and CDR2 SQIVND (reference sequence). This CDR3 comprises 16 residues. The CDR3 is CASSPTSGSTPYEQYF. CDR3 sequence (DNA): TGTGCCAGTAGTCCCACTAGCGGGAGCACCCCCTACGAGCAGTACTTC.

The CDR3 region is CASRKTTMGYEQYF. In nucleotides, the CDR3 is TGTGCCAGCAGAAAGACCACGATGGGGTACGAGCAGTACTTC. V is TRBV2 and J is TRBJ2-7, with D hard to call. Germline values: CDR1 SNHLY, CDR2 FYNNEI. The germline V and J ends were trimmed by 6 bases and 4 bases, with 16 bases remaining between them. This CDR3 has 14 amino acids.

The chain has TRBV25-1 and TRBJ2-3, with D possibly being TRBD1 (6 bases). Germline loops: CDR1 MGHDK, CDR2 SYGVNS. The CDR3 totals 14 residues. The germline V and J ends were trimmed by 2 bases and 4 bases, with 10 bases remaining between them. In DNA form, the CDR3 reads TGTGCCAGCAGTGAACACAGGGTGGCAGATACGCAGTATTTT. Translation: CASSEHRVADTQYF.

This clonotype was observed a handful of times. The chain carries TRBV4-2 and TRBJ2-1, with TRBD2 matching over 12 bases. The CDR3 totals 20 residues. Germline CDR1 and CDR2: LGHNA and YNFKEQ. V gave up 4 bases and J gave up 5 bases; unmatched junction bases: 18. CDR3 sequence (DNA): TGTGCCAGCAGCCGCAATTTAAAGAGACTAGCGGGAGTATTGGACAATGAGCAGTTCTTC. Translating gives CASSRNLKRLAGVLDNEQFF.

This clonotype was found a few times. The rearrangement links TRBV7-2 to TRBJ2-2; D possibly corresponds to TRBD1 (5 bases). The V gene's germline CDR1 is SGHTA and CDR2 FQGNSA. The V and J ends lost 8 bases and 8 bases respectively, with 12 bases between them. The CDR3 loop spans 12 amino acids. The CDR3, as DNA: TGTGCCAGCCGACAGAGATCGGGGGAGCTGTTTTTT. This encodes CASRQRSGELFF.

The table lists this clonotype with a few counts. This chain uses TRBV18 with TRBJ2-1; 8 bases agree with TRBD2. From germline, CDR1 is KGHSH and CDR2 LQKENI. This CDR3 comprises 17 residues. The trim removed 3 bases at V and 0 bases at J, leaving 7 bases unmatched. CDR3 bases: TGTGCCAGCTCACCTGCGGGCAGCGGGGGCTCCTACAATGAGCAGTTCTTC. Its protein product is CASSPAGSGGSYNEQFF.

The rearrangement links TRBV20-1 to TRBJ1-6; D unresolved. The V and J ends lost 0 bases and 8 bases respectively, with 11 bases between them. The CDR3 is 14 amino acids. From germline, CDR1 is DFQATT and CDR2 SNEGSKA (reference sequence). The CDR3 region is CSARDWEADSPLHF. As DNA, the CDR3 is TGCAGTGCTAGAGATTGGGAAGCCGATTCACCCCTCCACTTT.

The rearrangement joins TRBV20-1 to TRBJ2-4; 8 bases are shared with TRBD2. Germline assignment: CDR1 DFQATT and CDR2 SNEGSKA (reference sequence). Trimming cost V 6 bases and J 1 base; bases outside gene matches: 11. There are 16 residues in the CDR3. In DNA, the CDR3 is TGCAGTGCCCTGCTCACTAGCGGCCTCGCCAAAAACATTCAGTACTTC. As protein: CSALLTSGLAKNIQYF.

This clonotype was observed a handful of times. The chain combines TRBV7-3 with TRBJ1-2; D not resolved. The CDR3 runs 13 residues. V was cut by 0 bases and J by 7 bases, with 9 bases left in between. Germline V gene sequence: CDR1 SGHTA, CDR2 FQGTGA. The CDR3 DNA sequence: TGTGCCAGCAGCTTAACGGACGTGGTTGGCTACACCTTC. Translation: CASSLTDVVGYTF.

The chain joins TRBV5-1 to TRBJ1-2; D remains ambiguous. Germline loops: CDR1 SGHRS, CDR2 YFSETQ. Trimming stripped 3 bases from V and 2 bases from J, with 8 bases between. The CDR3 has 13 residues. CDR3 coding DNA: TGCGCCAGCAGCTCGGACCCAAACTATGGCTACACCTTC. Translating gives CASSSDPNYGYTF.

This clonotype was counted ten times or more. V is TRBV12-3 or TRBV12-4 and J is TRBJ1-2; 10 bases agree with TRBD1. CDR3 length: 13 amino acids. V dropped 6 bases and J dropped 9; count of bases not matched to a gene: 7. Here the CDR3 reads CASSPGQGFSYTF. DNA of the CDR3: TGTGCCAGCAGCCCGGGACAGGGGTTCAGCTACACCTTC.

The V gene is TRBV13, the J gene TRBJ1-3; 9 bases are a match to TRBD1. Looked up from germline, CDR1 is PRHDT and CDR2 is FYEKMQ (reference sequence). J was trimmed by 2 bases and V by 6 bases; bases with no gene match: 8. The CDR3 extends over 16 amino acids. This CDR3 reads CASRSTRDRAGNTIYF. The CDR3, as DNA: TGTGCCAGCAGGTCCACCCGGGACAGGGCTGGAAACACCATATATTTT.

The chain combines TRBV10-3 with TRBJ2-5; tentative D call: TRBD2 (5 bases). CDR3 length: 13 amino acids. V was pared by 6 bases and J by 2 bases, with 10 bases between. The germline gives CDR1 ENHRY, CDR2 SYGVKD. CDR3 in amino acids: CAIRSGRQETQYF. CDR3 DNA: TGTGCCATCAGAAGCGGTAGACAAGAGACCCAGTACTTC.